This T cell receptor (beta chain) was sequenced in a study of Ad26.COV2.S vaccination and SARS-CoV-2 variants. Assay: immunoSEQ multiplex PCR; the TCRdb copy retains only in-frame clones and omits some. The repertoire holds approximately 150,000 clones, with roughly 90% as singletons. Trimming removed 4 bases from V and 4 bases from J; junction bases left unmatched: 5. The CDR3 contains 14 residues. Germline CDR1 reads SGHRS; CDR2 reads YFSETQ. The sequence came from a human donor who had recovered from COVID-19. J is TRBJ1-1 and V is TRBV5-1; 9 bases map to TRBD1. The starting material was peripheral blood, obtained after recovery from COVID-19. CDR3 in DNA: TGCGCCAGCAGCCCCGACAGGGGGATCACTGAAGCTTTCTTT. It translates to CASSPDRGITEAFF. The variable domain in full, completed from reference TRBV5-1 and TRBJ1-1, reads KAGVTQTPRYLIKTRGQQVTLSCSPISGHRSVSWYQQTPGQGLQFLFEYFSETQRNKGNFPGRFSGRQFSNSRSEMNVSTLELGDSALYLCASSPDRGITEAFFGQGTRLTVV.